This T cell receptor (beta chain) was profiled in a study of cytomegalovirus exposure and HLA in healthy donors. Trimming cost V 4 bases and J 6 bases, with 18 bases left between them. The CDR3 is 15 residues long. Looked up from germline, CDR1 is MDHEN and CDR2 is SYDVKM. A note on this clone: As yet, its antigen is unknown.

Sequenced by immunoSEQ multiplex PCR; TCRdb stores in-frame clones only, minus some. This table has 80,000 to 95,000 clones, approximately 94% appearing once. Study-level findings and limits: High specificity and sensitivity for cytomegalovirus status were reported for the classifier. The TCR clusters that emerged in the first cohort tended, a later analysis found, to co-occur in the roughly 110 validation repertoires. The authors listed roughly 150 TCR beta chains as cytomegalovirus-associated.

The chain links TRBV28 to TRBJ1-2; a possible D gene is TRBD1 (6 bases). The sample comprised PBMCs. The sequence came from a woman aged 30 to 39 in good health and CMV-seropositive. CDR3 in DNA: TGTGCCAGCAGTTCCGCGGGGGGGGCAGAACATGGCTACACCTTC. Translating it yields CASSSAGGAEHGYTF.